This T cell receptor (beta chain) is from a study of early T cells in non-severe SARS-CoV-2 infection. Study overall: Sequencing used unsorted whole-blood bulk RNA, so chains lack pairing. Study-wide points: Anti-spike CD8 responses were favored by VDJdb matching, which missed private and CD4 specificities.

Concerning this clonotype itself: The antigen remains undetermined.

TCRdb re-analysed the 5' RACE reads in MiXCR, keeping a single row per CDR3 protein. The sample carries tens of thousands of distinct CDR3 sequences, approximately 15% recorded once. V lost 1 base and J 0 bases, leaving 10 bases between the germline ends. The CDR3 extends over 14 amino acids. From germline, CDR1 is DFQATT and CDR2 SNEGSKA (reference sequence). J is TRBJ2-7 and V is TRBV20-1, with D hard to call. Source: whole blood, taken at baseline. The receptor comes from an adult who was a healthcare worker with PCR-confirmed SARS-CoV-2 infection or an uninfected control (not recorded which). The DNA of the CDR3 is TGCAGTGCTAGAGCTAAGTTTAGCTCCTACGAGCAGTACTTC. It is translated as CSARAKFSSYEQYF.